The sequence of this TCR beta chain was determined in a study of blood T cell repertoires in COVID-19. About the research overall: Acute and convalescent COVID-19 samples came from the United States, Italy and Spain. Sources were T cells, B-cell-depleted T cells, or PBMCs; the material itself was cDNA or gDNA.

V shed 2 bases and J 7 bases; nucleotides not matched to a gene: 8. Germline lookup yields CDR1 SGHNT and CDR2 YENEEA. The CDR3 is 15 residues long. Some clones are missing from TCRdb's copy, which holds only in-frame ones; the method was immunoSEQ multiplex PCR. The data contain tens of thousands of clones, around three quarters of them seen just once; the ten biggest clones take up roughly 15%. This chain connects TRBV11-3 to TRBJ2-1; 7 bases match TRBD2. Sample: peripheral blood. The clonotype was recovered from a human donor in a cohort sampled during active COVID-19. CDR3 residues: CASSLSSVRGNEQFF. The CDR3 DNA sequence: TGTGCCAGCAGCTTATCTTCCGTGCGGGGGAATGAGCAGTTCTTC.